These 9 T cell receptor beta chains were sequenced from one sample in a study of Ad26.COV2.S vaccination and SARS-CoV-2 variants. The sample's treatment: some 19 received Ad26.COV2.S at low or high dose, single or two shots; several received placebo; per-sample allocation not given. Day 63 after the first injection of vaccine or placebo was the sampling time. The method was immunoSEQ multiplex PCR; TCRdb's version includes in-frame clones alone and lacks a portion of them. The profile shows about 400,000 clones, about 88% of them singletons. Sequencing was performed on peripheral blood, taken in a trial of Ad26.COV2.S vaccine versus placebo. These receptors all come from a person between 18 and 65 years old who received the Ad26.COV2.S COVID-19 vaccine or a placebo.

The chain has TRBV5-1 and TRBJ2-3, with 8 bases identical to TRBD2. V was pared by 0 bases and J by 4 bases, with 7 bases of the junction left unmatched. Germline-derived CDR1 and CDR2 are SGHRS and YFSETQ. This CDR3 has 16 residues. The CDR3 DNA follows: TGCGCCAGCAGCTTGGCCTCGGGAGGGTGGGCAGATACGCAGTATTTT. Translation: CASSLASGGWADTQYF. The full variable domain, in which reference TRBV5-1 and TRBJ2-3 provide the parts outside the CDR3, is KAGVTQTPRYLIKTRGQQVTLSCSPISGHRSVSWYQQTPGQGLQFLFEYFSETQRNKGNFPGRFSGRQFSNSRSEMNVSTLELGDSALYLCASSLASGGWADTQYFGPGTRLTVL.

This chain links TRBV30 with TRBJ2-2; D is possibly TRBD1 (6 bases). This CDR3 has 13 residues. V lost 5 bases and J 0 bases, leaving 7 bases between the germline ends. Per the germline V gene, CDR1 is GTSNPN and CDR2 is SVGIG (reference sequence). CDR3 region: CAWGQTNTGELFF. DNA for the CDR3: TGTGCCTGGGGACAGACGAACACCGGGGAGCTGTTTTTT. The full variable domain, rest sourced from reference TRBV30 and TRBJ2-2, is SQTIHQWPATLVQPVGSPLSLECTVEGTSNPNLYWYRQAAGRGLQLLFYSVGIGQISSEVPQNLSASRPQDRQFILSSKKLLLSDSGFYLCAWGQTNTGELFFGEGSRLTVL.

To note about this clone: Other DNA sequences in the same sample also yield this CDR3. This chain links TRBV5-4 with TRBJ2-2, with a tentative D call TRBD1 (6 bases). The CDR3 sequence is 13 residues long. The ends were cut back, 2 bases at V and 6 bases at J, with 8 bases in the middle. From germline, CDR1 is SGHNT and CDR2 YYREEE (reference sequence). The CDR3 is CASSLQGSGELFF. The DNA of the CDR3 is TGTGCCAGCAGCTTACAGGGCTCCGGGGAGCTGTTTTTT.

This chain connects TRBV29-1 to TRBJ2-5; weak D call: TRBD1 (5 bases). The V gene lost 6 bases and the J gene lost 2 bases, with 10 bases spanning the gap. The germline CDR1 and CDR2 sequences are SQVTM and ANQGSEA. This CDR3 has 12 residues. The CDR3 DNA reads as TGCAGCGTAAAAGACAGACAAGAGACCCAGTACTTC. Amino acids: CSVKDRQETQYF.

This chain links TRBV20-1 with TRBJ2-3, with D hard to call. Germline V CDR1 and CDR2: DFQATT, SNEGSKA (reference sequence). The CDR3 totals 11 residues. V was cut by 6 bases and J by 4 bases, with 8 bases left in between. CDR3 sequence: CSAPDADTQYF. CDR3 sequence (DNA): TGCAGTGCCCCGGACGCAGATACGCAGTATTTT.

The V gene is TRBV13, the J gene TRBJ1-1, with D uncertain. CDR1 is PRHDT and CDR2 is FYEKMQ in the germline V gene (reference sequence). This CDR3 has 12 amino acids. Trimming stripped 2 bases from V and 5 bases from J, with 6 bases between. CDR3: CASSLSRTEAFF. CDR3 coding DNA: TGTGCCAGCAGCTTATCCCGGACTGAAGCTTTCTTT.

The chain links TRBV28 to TRBJ2-7, with 8 bases that match TRBD2. Germline values: CDR1 MDHEN, CDR2 SYDVKM. CDR3 size: 14 residues. The V segment lost 9 bases and the J segment 7 bases; nucleotides outside the gene matches: 14. This CDR3 reads CASSERPPGGEQYF. The CDR3 DNA reads TGTGCCAGTTCGGAGAGGCCACCGGGGGGGGAGCAGTACTTC.

The chain joins TRBV7-2 to TRBJ2-3; either TRBD1 or TRBD2 may fit D (5 bases each). This CDR3 has 15 residues. Trimming left V 5 bases short and J 0 bases short, with 12 bases between. Germline CDR1 is SGHTA and CDR2 is FQGNSA. The CDR3 nucleotides are TGTGCCAGCAGCGTGGGGCGGGCTAGCACAGATACGCAGTATTTT. Residues: CASSVGRASTDTQYF.

The chain employs TRBV7-3 and TRBJ2-7; D gene unclear. V lost 5 bases and J 6 bases, leaving 8 bases between the germline ends. CDR3 length equals 11 residues. Looked up from germline, CDR1 is SGHTA and CDR2 is FQGTGA. For the CDR3, the DNA is TGTGCCAGCAGCCCCCCCCGCGAGCAGTACTTC. This translates into CASSPPREQYF.